The rows below give T cell receptor beta chains drawn from one sample of a study of blood T cell repertoires in COVID-19. The assay was immunoSEQ multiplex PCR, and TCRdb's table has in-frame clones only and misses some. The sample has a few hundred thousand clones; almost 90% are singletons. Sequences were obtained from peripheral blood. These receptor sequences come from an older woman with COVID-19, enrolled during active disease. CDR3s include the opening cysteine and the closing phenylalanine or tryptophan.

v_gene	j_gene	CDR3aa
TRBV3-1/TRBV3-2	TRBJ1-5	CASSQGDRGRGSGPQHF
TRBV19	TRBJ2-7	CASSIRDRGSGVYF
TRBV27	TRBJ1-2	CASSPHSANYGYTF
TRBV29-1	TRBJ2-1	CSVGRVPYNEQFF
TRBV12-3/TRBV12-4	TRBJ1-4	CASTLIGSEKLFF
TRBV7-8	TRBJ1-5	CASSLTRQDDSNQPQHF
TRBV19	TRBJ2-2	CASTTGTDFTGELFF
TRBV19	TRBJ2-7	CASSIGQGNTYEQYF
TRBV10-1	TRBJ2-7	CASTNSYEQYF
TRBV11-2	TRBJ1-2	CASSLEAGSPGYTF
TRBV5-6	TRBJ2-2	CASSAGDPNTGELFF
TRBV19	TRBJ2-6	CASSRDFSSGANVLTF
TRBV10-3	TRBJ2-2	CAISGGVRQGYTGELFF
TRBV7-9	TRBJ2-4	CASSPEGGALNIQYF
TRBV5-8	TRBJ1-2	CASSKRQGAIGYTF
TRBV14	TRBJ1-1	CASSQDSRWGGTEAFF
TRBV7-2	TRBJ1-4	CASSQGATNEKLFF
TRBV15	TRBJ2-1	CAAQRRSNYNEQFF
TRBV19	TRBJ1-3	CASSLGGSGNTIYF
TRBV5-1	TRBJ1-2	CASSLNQGAYGYTF
TRBV9	TRBJ1-1	CASSVSQGGSTNTEAFF
TRBV5-6	TRBJ1-6	CASSLLFGEGSPLHF
TRBV4-2	TRBJ2-3	CASSQEANGGAADTQYF
TRBV5-4	TRBJ1-5	CASSFGGNSNQPQHF
TRBV20-1	TRBJ1-4	CSARGTVELFF
TRBV9	TRBJ2-3	CASRAAGTSTDTQYF
TRBV9	TRBJ1-1	CASSAGSRYTEAFF
TRBV28	TRBJ1-1	CASSWETEAFF
TRBV6-1	TRBJ1-6	CASSASGLTYYNSPLHF
TRBV3-1/TRBV3-2	TRBJ1-3	CASSLGQNSGNTIYF
TRBV19	TRBJ2-2	CASTGTGNTGELFF